What follows are 9 T cell receptor beta chains derived from one specimen sequenced in a study of beta chain features in type 1 diabetes (dated by TCRdb to the late 2010s). Receptors were amplified or captured by the immunoSEQ multiplex PCR assay. The High Capacity cDNA Reverse Transcription Kit was used to reverse transcribe all of the isolated RNA, meaning that expressed TCRB transcripts were what got sequenced. As stored in TCRdb, this immuneACCESS dataset retains in-frame rearrangements with V and J assigned. A fraction of the clones does not appear; measured against another copy, unresolved V genes explain less than half of the discrepancy, and the remainder lacks a known reason. The sample includes about 300,000 clones, with 7.5% to 9.5% observed a single time. Of the sample, 1% is held by the ten largest clones. Sequencing was done on a sample of central memory CD4+ T cells from blood. These receptors came from a woman aged 18-30 years in good health.

This chain uses TRBV7-3 with TRBJ2-5; possibly TRBD1 for D (6 bases). The V and J ends lost 5 bases and 5 bases respectively, with 12 bases between them. CDR3 size: 13 residues. Looked up from germline, CDR1 is SGHTA and CDR2 is FQGTGA. The DNA for the CDR3 is TGTGCCAGCAGCCAGGGGACAATGGAGACCCAGTACTTC. This codes for CASSQGTMETQYF.

J is TRBJ1-1 and V is TRBV19, with D maybe TRBD1 (5 bases). CDR1 and CDR2 from the germline V gene are LNHDA and SQIVND (reference sequence). The CDR3 sequence is 17 residues long. V shed 6 bases and J shed 1 base, with 21 bases lying between them. CDR3 DNA: TGTGCCAGTAGCTTCGGGACCCGGAGTAATTGGAACACTGAAGCTTTCTTT. Translation: CASSFGTRSNWNTEAFF.

This clone was detected only a few times. The chain recombines TRBV18 with TRBJ2-4; 7 nucleotides align to TRBD1. V shed 3 bases and J 6 bases; nucleotides not matched to a gene: 5. Germline-derived CDR1 and CDR2 are KGHSH and LQKENI. The CDR3 is 14 residues long. Here the CDR3 DNA reads TGTGCCAGCTCACCGACAGGGAGTAGAAACATTCAGTACTTC. It is translated as CASSPTGSRNIQYF.

This rearrangement joins TRBV27 to TRBJ2-5, with no clear D. This CDR3 has 13 amino acids. The germline gives CDR1 MNHEY, CDR2 SMNVEV (reference sequence). Trimming cost V 5 bases and J 4 bases, with 11 bases left between them. CDR3 DNA sequence: TGTGCCAGCAGTGAAAGACAAGGAGAGACCCAGTACTTC. This gives the protein CASSERQGETQYF.

This clone appeared a few times. This chain uses TRBV27 with TRBJ2-7; possibly TRBD2 for D (5 bases). CDR1 and CDR2 from the germline V gene are MNHEY and SMNVEV (reference sequence). This CDR3 contains 15 residues. V was clipped by 3 bases and J by 6 bases, with 18 bases between them. CDR3 amino acids: CASSFPGIPTSEQYF. The CDR3 coding sequence is TGTGCCAGCAGTTTCCCGGGAATCCCTACGAGCGAGCAGTACTTC.

The CDR3 sequence: CASSLRQGRSGANVLTF. The DNA of the CDR3 is TGTGCCAGCAGCCTTAGGCAGGGACGCTCTGGGGCCAACGTCCTGACTTTC. This rearrangement joins TRBV7-8 to TRBJ2-6; D may correspond to TRBD1 or TRBD2 (5 bases each). CDR1 and CDR2 from the germline V gene are SGHVS and FQNEAQ. V lost 5 bases and J 0 bases, leaving 14 bases between the germline ends. CDR3 length: 17 amino acids.

There are a few counts of this clone. This chain joins TRBV19 and TRBJ2-7, with TRBD2 identical over 15 bases. The CDR3 is made up of 17 amino acids. V lost 4 bases and J lost 2; bases outside the gene matches: 6. The germline V gene has CDR1 LNHDA and CDR2 SQIVND (reference sequence). CDR3 amino acids: CASSTLGLAGGAYEQYF. The CDR3 coding sequence is TGTGCCAGTAGTACCCTGGGACTAGCGGGAGGAGCCTACGAGCAGTACTTC. Based on the CDR3 plus reference TRBV19 and TRBJ2-7, the full variable domain is DGGITQSPKYLFRKEGQNVTLSCEQNLNHDAMYWYRQDPGQGLRLIYYSQIVNDFQKGDIAEGYSVSREKKESFPLTVTSAQKNPTAFYLCASSTLGLAGGAYEQYFGPGTRLTVT.

In DNA form, the CDR3 reads TGTGCCAGCAGCCCCCGGACGGGTCTGGAGACCCAGTACTTC. Translation: CASSPRTGLETQYF. This chain links TRBV6-1 with TRBJ2-5; D ambiguous. V was trimmed by 6 bases and J by 5 bases, leaving 16 bases between them. The CDR3 covers 14 residues. Germline values: CDR1 MNHNS, CDR2 SASEGT.

The sample holds many counts of this clone. The chain is built from TRBV18 and TRBJ1-2; the D gene is possibly TRBD1 (5 bases). V gave up 2 bases and J gave up 6 bases, with 7 bases separating them. CDR3 length: 12 amino acids. Germline-derived CDR1 and CDR2 are KGHSH and LQKENI. In DNA form, the CDR3 reads TGTGCCAGCTCACCATCGGGGGATGGCTACACCTTC. It yields the protein CASSPSGDGYTF.